The 31 T cell receptor beta chains below come from one sample, sequenced in a study of patients and donors after allogeneic stem cell transplantation (dated by TCRdb to about 2020). The method behind the library was RT-PCR. The sample was run on a NextSeq 550. TCRdb reran the public reads through fastp at Q25 and MiXCR, keeping productive beta chains. CDR3 protein duplicates are merged, each entry listing the most common genes and DNA. In this sample the table shows about 110,000 distinct CDR3 sequences, less than 45% of which occur a single time. The ten biggest clones cover around 26% of the sample. The sequenced material came from blood, either unsorted or a sorted T cell fraction (not recorded which). The receptors stem from a human donor who was either an allogeneic HSCT recipient or a stem cell or donor lymphocyte infusion donor (not recorded which). It is not recorded whose cells these are; they may come from a transplant donor.

This clonotype has only one observation. CDR3 nucleotide sequence: TGTGCCATCAGTGAGTCTGCCCTTCGGGACAGTTTTCACGAGCAGTACTTC. Its protein product is CAISESALRDSFHEQYF. The V gene is TRBV10-3, the J gene TRBJ2-7; 7 bases are shared with TRBD1. Germline V gene lookup returns CDR1 ENHRY and CDR2 SYGVKD. V gave up 0 bases and J gave up 5 bases; unmatched junction bases: 13. The CDR3 is 17 residues long.

This clonotype was detected only a few times. This rearrangement joins TRBV28 to TRBJ2-5, with a possible D match to TRBD2 (6 bases). This CDR3 has 15 amino acids. Between the trimmed V and J ends, which lost 3 bases and 5 bases, there was a span of 16 bases. The germline V gene encodes CDR1 MDHEN and CDR2 SYDVKM. The CDR3 protein is CASSLMVGAGETQYF. The CDR3 DNA reads TGTGCCAGCAGTTTGATGGTAGGGGCGGGGGAGACCCAGTACTTC.

In this sample, this clonotype turned up a few times. V gene TRBV18 combines with J gene TRBJ1-3; D uncertain. Germline loops: CDR1 KGHSH, CDR2 LQKENI. V was clipped by 3 bases and J by 2 bases, with 5 bases between them. This CDR3 spans 13 amino acids. CDR3 sequence (DNA): TGTGCCAGCTCACCGTCTACTGGAAACACCATATATTTT. Translation: CASSPSTGNTIYF.

CDR3 in amino acids: CASSARRGVTQYF. Written as DNA, the CDR3 is TGCGCCAGCAGTGCGAGGAGGGGGGTGACCCAGTACTTC. V usage is TRBV10-1 and J usage is TRBJ2-5; either TRBD1 or TRBD2 may supply D (6 bases each). V lost 4 bases and J 7 bases, leaving 13 bases between the germline ends. This CDR3 has 13 residues. Germline V gene data show CDR1 as WNHNN and CDR2 as SYGVQD (reference sequence).

This clonotype was observed a few times. This chain connects TRBV11-2 to TRBJ2-1, with D possibly being TRBD1 or TRBD2 (5 bases each). Trimming took off 2 bases at V and 2 bases at J, with 19 bases between the two ends. CDR3 length: 18 residues. Germline V gene data show CDR1 as SGHAT and CDR2 as FQNNGV. In DNA, the CDR3 is TGTGCCAGCAGCTTAATCCCCCCAGGGACGGACGCCTACAATGAGCAGTTCTTC. It codes for CASSLIPPGTDAYNEQFF.

The V call is TRBV20-1, the J call TRBJ2-7; D is uncertain. CDR3 length: 13 residues. The V gene lost 5 bases and the J gene lost 0 bases, with 11 bases spanning the gap. Germline V gives CDR1 DFQATT, CDR2 SNEGSKA (reference sequence). The CDR3 DNA is TGCAGTGCTCCTACGACAAGCTCCTACGAGCAGTACTTC. Translated: CSAPTTSSYEQYF.

This clonotype was seen only once. The chain combines TRBV6-2 or TRBV6-3 with TRBJ2-1, with 8 positions matching TRBD2. This CDR3 region has 15 residues. Germline V gives CDR1 MNHEY, CDR2 SVGEGT. With V trimmed by 2 bases and J by 10 bases, 10 bases remained unmatched. The CDR3 region is CASSYAGTGGGEQFF. CDR3 DNA sequence: TGTGCCAGCAGTTACGCCGGGACCGGGGGGGGAGAGCAGTTCTTC.

The CDR3 spells CSVERTGADTQYF. As DNA, the CDR3 is TGCAGCGTTGAGAGGACAGGGGCAGATACGCAGTATTTT. The rearrangement links TRBV29-1 to TRBJ2-3, with TRBD1 matching 9 bases. The germline V gene has CDR1 SQVTM and CDR2 ANQGSEA. Unmatched junction bases numbered 2, after V lost 3 bases and J lost 4 bases. The CDR3 consists of 13 residues.

This clonotype was found a few times. Written as DNA, the CDR3 is TGTGCCAGCAGTTACGGACAGGGGGCGAGGTATGGCTACACCTTC. Translated, it gives CASSYGQGARYGYTF. The rearrangement uses TRBV6-5 and TRBJ1-2; 11 bases line up with TRBD1. CDR1 and CDR2 from the germline V gene are MNHEY and SVGAGI. The CDR3 length is 15 residues. The ends lost 2 bases at V and 5 bases at J; junction bases unmatched: 4.

This clonotype was observed once. The rearrangement joins TRBV7-9 to TRBJ2-3; maybe TRBD2 (6 bases). Trimming took off 5 bases at V and 1 base at J, with 16 bases between the two ends. Germline CDR1 SEHNR, CDR2 FQNEAQ (reference sequence). The CDR3 is made up of 16 amino acids. The CDR3 is CASSPKEGRRTDTQYF. DNA of the CDR3: TGTGCCAGCAGCCCGAAGGAGGGCCGGCGCACAGATACGCAGTATTTT. The variable domain in full, with the rest retrieved from reference TRBV7-9 and TRBJ2-3, is DTGVSQNPRHKITKRGQNVTFRCDPISEHNRLYWYRQTLGQGPEFLTYFQNEAQLEKSRLLSDRFSAERPKGSFSTLEIQRTEQGDSAMYLCASSPKEGRRTDTQYFGPGTRLTVL.

This sequence joins TRBV12-3 or TRBV12-4 and TRBJ1-5; D not certain. With 1 base removed from V and 2 bases from J, the gap between germline ends came to 6 bases. This CDR3 is built from 14 residues. The CDR3: CASSLGSRNQPQHF. The CDR3 DNA sequence: TGTGCCAGCAGTTTAGGATCGCGCAATCAGCCCCAGCATTTT.

The chain uses TRBV20-1 and TRBJ2-1; D gene ambiguous. The CDR3 runs 14 residues. CDR1 is DFQATT, CDR2 SNEGSKA, per germline (reference sequence). Trimming stripped 7 bases from V and 7 bases from J, with 20 bases between. CDR3 DNA: TGCAGTGTCAGGCGGCCAACCAGTTGGAATGAGCAGTTCTTC. This encodes CSVRRPTSWNEQFF.

In this sample, this clonotype turned up a few times. The chain uses TRBV29-1 and TRBJ2-7; TRBD1 agrees at 7 bases. The germline V gene encodes CDR1 SQVTM and CDR2 ANQGSEA. The CDR3 runs to 14 residues. The V gene end was trimmed by 6 bases and the J gene end by 7 bases; junction bases not matched to a gene: 15. Here the CDR3 reads CSVAPGQIYVEQYF. The CDR3 DNA is TGCAGCGTAGCACCGGGACAGATTTACGTAGAGCAGTACTTC.

This clonotype was picked up a small number of times. One end of the junction fails to match germline, which may point to a read error. The J gene is TRBJ1-5, the V gene TRBV7-9, with unresolved D. The germline V gene has CDR1 SEHNR and CDR2 FQNEAQ (reference sequence). The CDR3 length is 12 residues. CDR3 residues: CASSFINQPQHF. The CDR3 bases are TGTGCCAGCAGCTTCATAAATCAACCCCAGCATTTT.

This clonotype was counted a few times. The chain has TRBV20-1 and TRBJ1-1, with a weak D call TRBD1 (5 bases). V was cut by 3 bases and J by 11 bases, with 13 bases left in between. This CDR3 is built from 11 residues. Germline CDR1 is DFQATT and CDR2 is SNEGSKA (reference sequence). The CDR3 here is CSASGAKAAFF. For the CDR3, the DNA is TGCAGTGCTAGTGGGGCTAAAGCGGCTTTCTTT.

The chain is built from TRBV18 and TRBJ2-5; unclear D gene. CDR1 and CDR2 (germline): KGHSH, LQKENI. This CDR3 comprises 14 residues. Trimming took off 3 bases at V and 4 bases at J, with 12 bases between the two ends. CDR3 nucleotides: TGTGCCAGCTCACCTAAGGACGGATCAGAGACCCAGTACTTC. This codes for CASSPKDGSETQYF.

This clonotype was counted between two and nine times. CDR3 nucleotides: TGTGCCAGCAGCACAAAGTTTATTCCGGGACGGTGCTATGGCTACACCTTC. It translates to CASSTKFIPGRCYGYTF. The J gene is TRBJ1-2, the V gene TRBV21-1; the table's D call TRBD1 went unverified against the DNA. TRBV21-1 counts as a pseudogene. The CDR3 totals 17 residues.

J is TRBJ1-5 and V is TRBV15; D unclear. The CDR3 is 15 residues long. The germline V gene has CDR1 LNHNV and CDR2 YYDKDF (reference sequence). Trimming pared 5 bases from V and 3 bases from J, leaving 14 bases between. The CDR3 region is CATSLSTQHNQPQHF. The DNA for the CDR3 is TGTGCCACCAGCTTAAGTACCCAGCACAATCAGCCCCAGCATTTT.

The table lists this clonotype with a few counts. V is TRBV29-1 and J is TRBJ1-4, with D possibly TRBD1 on 5 matching bases. Deletions cut 1 base from V and 7 bases from J, with 16 bases between. The CDR3 has 15 amino acids. Germline values: CDR1 SQVTM, CDR2 ANQGSEA. The CDR3 DNA sequence: TGCAGCGTTGAAGTGGTTTCCAGGGCGGGTGAAAAACTGTTTTTT. This sequence encodes CSVEVVSRAGEKLFF.

There are a few counts of this clonotype. The rearrangement links TRBV28 to TRBJ2-7, with unresolved D. V lost 3 bases, J lost 1 base, and 22 bases lay in between. There are 18 residues in the CDR3. The V gene's germline CDR1 is MDHEN and CDR2 SYDVKM. The CDR3 region is CASSLASFPNPPSYEQYF. The DNA of the CDR3 is TGTGCCAGCAGTTTGGCTTCATTCCCGAACCCCCCTTCCTACGAGCAGTACTTC.

This chain connects TRBV5-1 to TRBJ2-1; D ambiguous. This CDR3 has 14 amino acids. Trimming took 0 bases from V and 8 from J, leaving 12 bases between them. The germline CDR1 and CDR2 sequences are SGHRS and YFSETQ. The CDR3 region has the DNA TGCGCCAGCAGCTTGGCTACCCCTATAGATGAGCAGTTCTTC. Translated, it gives CASSLATPIDEQFF.

This sequence joins TRBV6-2 or TRBV6-3 and TRBJ2-2; 8 bases map to TRBD1. The trim removed 6 bases at V and 0 bases at J, leaving 3 bases unmatched. CDR1 and CDR2 (germline): MNHEY, SVGEGT. The CDR3 runs to 15 residues. This CDR3 reads CASSRQGTNTGELFF. The CDR3 region has the DNA TGTGCCAGCAGCCGACAGGGGACGAACACCGGGGAGCTGTTTTTT.

The chain combines TRBV7-9 with TRBJ1-5; perhaps TRBD1 as D (6 bases). Trimming removed 5 bases at V and 2 bases at J, with 13 bases between. The CDR3 consists of 15 residues. CDR1 is SEHNR, CDR2 FQNEAQ, per germline (reference sequence). The CDR3 region has the DNA TGTGCCAGCAGCCCCCCAGGGGTTGGCAATCAGCCCCAGCATTTT. Translated, it gives CASSPPGVGNQPQHF.

The V and J genes are TRBV20-1 and TRBJ2-1; TRBD2 aligns across 8 bases. There are 15 residues in the CDR3. The V segment lost 6 bases and the J segment 10 bases; nucleotides outside the gene matches: 17. CDR1 is DFQATT, CDR2 SNEGSKA, per germline (reference sequence). The CDR3 DNA reads as TGCAGTGCCCCGGCCAACTTGCGGGAGGAGCCGGAGCAGTTCTTC. Translating it yields CSAPANLREEPEQFF.

For the CDR3, the DNA is TGTGCCAGCAAACAAGGAGGGGACCCAGATCAGCCCCAGCATTTT. This translates into CASKQGGDPDQPQHF. The rearrangement links TRBV28 to TRBJ1-5; a weak D match, TRBD1 (5 bases). V was shortened by 7 bases and J by 5 bases, with 18 bases between the two germline ends. CDR1 is MDHEN and CDR2 is SYDVKM in the germline V gene. The CDR3 is 15 amino acids.

In its sample, this clonotype was seen a few times. The chain couples TRBV4-3 to TRBJ1-5; D unresolved. The CDR3 is 14 amino acids. Germline V gene lookup returns CDR1 LGHNA and CDR2 YSLEER. The V and J ends lost 4 bases and 5 bases respectively, with 12 bases between them. CDR3 nucleotides: TGCGCCAGCAGCCCCCGAAGGGCAGATCAGCCCCAGCATTTT. Its translation: CASSPRRADQPQHF.

The chain links TRBV6-2 or TRBV6-3 to TRBJ2-2, with 7 bases that match TRBD2. Germline CDR1 reads MNHEY; CDR2 reads SVGEGT. The trim removed 6 bases at V and 5 bases at J, leaving 12 bases unmatched. The CDR3 is 16 residues long. The CDR3 DNA sequence: TGTGCCAGCAGCCCTCTAGCGGCCCTCGGGACCGGGGAGCTGTTTTTT. Its protein is CASSPLAALGTGELFF.

The chain uses TRBV5-5 and TRBJ2-7; D remains unclear. The ends were cut back, 1 base at V and 5 bases at J, with 16 bases in the middle. The CDR3 runs 15 residues. CDR1 SGHKS and CDR2 YYEKEE come from the germline V gene (reference sequence). The CDR3 loop reads CASSLIGRSGHEQYF. CDR3 DNA: TGTGCCAGCAGCTTGATAGGCAGGTCGGGTCACGAGCAGTACTTC.

This clonotype appeared a few times. This chain connects TRBV12-3 or TRBV12-4 to TRBJ1-5; D remains ambiguous. The V gene lost 3 bases and the J gene lost 7 bases, with 10 bases spanning the gap. The CDR3 has 13 residues. The CDR3 reads CASSLGVRQPQHF. The CDR3 DNA reads as TGTGCCAGCAGTTTGGGAGTGCGGCAGCCCCAGCATTTT.

The chain employs TRBV3-1 and TRBJ2-7, with 10 nucleotides matching TRBD2. The CDR3 has 15 residues. The trim removed 6 bases at V and 3 bases at J, leaving 8 bases unmatched. The germline CDR1 and CDR2 sequences are LGHDT and YNNKEL (reference sequence). In nucleotides, the CDR3 is TGTGCCAGCAGATCCACTAGCGGGAAATTCTACGAGCAGTACTTC. It codes for CASRSTSGKFYEQYF.

This rearrangement joins TRBV5-1 to TRBJ1-5; no firm D call. The CDR3 has 13 residues. V gave up 8 bases and J gave up 4 bases, with 13 bases separating them. In germline, CDR1 is SGHRS, CDR2 YFSETQ. In DNA form, the CDR3 reads TGCGCCAGGACCCTACCCGATAATCAGCCCCAGCATTTT. It codes for CARTLPDNQPQHF.